This entry features one T cell receptor (beta chain) sequence. Its antigen is not identified. This sample was included in a study of CD8 T cells in Susac syndrome. Study conclusions and caveats: As acknowledged by the study, its TCR sequencing and HLA analysis included a relatively small number of individuals.

The multiple sclerosis control group consisted of treatment-naive patients whose relapsing-remitting disease, which was either stable or active, fulfilled revised McDonald criteria. TEMRA cells were FACS-enriched, and CD8+ and CD4+ T cells were isolated negatively. CDR3 length equals 14 residues. CDR1 and CDR2 from the germline V gene are SQVTM and ANQGSEA. V lost 7 bases and J 8 bases, leaving 21 bases between the germline ends. After extraction with the RNeasy kit, 0.5 to 1 ug of the RNA was reverse transcribed using random hexamers. Amplification of TCR beta CDR3 by immunoSEQ multiplex PCR spanned 54 Vbeta and 13 Jbeta. MiXCR, applied by TCRdb to the immunoSEQ multiplex PCR reads, yields one record per CDR3 protein. The data show roughly 150,000 distinct CDR3 sequences, roughly 95% seen once.

Sequenced input: CD8+ T cells from PBMCs. The clonotype originates from a human donor with multiple sclerosis. The chain links TRBV29-1 to TRBJ2-1; D possibly corresponds to TRBD2 (7 bases). CDR3 coding DNA: TGCAGCGCCTCTAAGGGGGGGGAGTTAGATGAGCAGTTCTTC. Translated: CSASKGGELDEQFF.